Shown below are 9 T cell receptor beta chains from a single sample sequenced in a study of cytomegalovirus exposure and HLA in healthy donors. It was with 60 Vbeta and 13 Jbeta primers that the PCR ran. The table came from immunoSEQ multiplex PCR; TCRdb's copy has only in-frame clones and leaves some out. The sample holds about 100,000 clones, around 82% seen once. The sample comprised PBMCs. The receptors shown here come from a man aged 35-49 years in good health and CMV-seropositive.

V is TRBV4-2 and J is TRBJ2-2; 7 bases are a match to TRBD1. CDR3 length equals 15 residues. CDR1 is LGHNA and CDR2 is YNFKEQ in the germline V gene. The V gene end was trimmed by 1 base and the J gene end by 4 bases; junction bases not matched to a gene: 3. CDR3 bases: TGTGCCAGCAGCCAAGTAGGGGGCGGCACCGGGGAGCTGTTTTTT. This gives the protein CASSQVGGGTGELFF.

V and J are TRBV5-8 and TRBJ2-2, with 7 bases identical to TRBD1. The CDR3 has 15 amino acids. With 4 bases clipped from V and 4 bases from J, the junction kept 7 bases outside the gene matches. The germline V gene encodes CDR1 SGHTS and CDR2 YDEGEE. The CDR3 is CASSKETGFTGELFF. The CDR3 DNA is TGTGCCAGCAGCAAGGAGACAGGGTTCACCGGGGAGCTGTTTTTT.

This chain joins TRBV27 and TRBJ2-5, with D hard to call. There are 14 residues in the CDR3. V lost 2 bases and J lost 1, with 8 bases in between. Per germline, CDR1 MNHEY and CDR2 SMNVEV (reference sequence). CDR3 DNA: TGTGCCAGCAGTTTAAGTGAGTTCCAAGAGACCCAGTACTTC. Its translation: CASSLSEFQETQYF.

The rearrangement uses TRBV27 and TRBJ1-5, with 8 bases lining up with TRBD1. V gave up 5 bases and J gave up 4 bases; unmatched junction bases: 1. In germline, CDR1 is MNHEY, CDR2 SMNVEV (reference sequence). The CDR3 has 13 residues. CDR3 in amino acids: CASSDRGNQPQHF. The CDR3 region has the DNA TGTGCCAGCAGTGACAGGGGTAATCAGCCCCAGCATTTT.

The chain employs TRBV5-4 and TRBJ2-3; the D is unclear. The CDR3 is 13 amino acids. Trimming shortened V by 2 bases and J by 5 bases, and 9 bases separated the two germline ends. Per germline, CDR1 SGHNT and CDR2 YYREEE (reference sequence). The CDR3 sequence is CASSFDERDTQYF. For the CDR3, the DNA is TGTGCCAGCAGCTTTGACGAGCGAGATACGCAGTATTTT. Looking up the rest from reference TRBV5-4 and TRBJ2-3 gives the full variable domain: ETGVTQSPTHLIKTRGQQVTLRCSSQSGHNTVSWYQQALGQGPQFIFQYYREEENGRGNFPPRFSGLQFPNYSSELNVNALELDDSALYLCASSFDERDTQYFGPGTRLTVL.

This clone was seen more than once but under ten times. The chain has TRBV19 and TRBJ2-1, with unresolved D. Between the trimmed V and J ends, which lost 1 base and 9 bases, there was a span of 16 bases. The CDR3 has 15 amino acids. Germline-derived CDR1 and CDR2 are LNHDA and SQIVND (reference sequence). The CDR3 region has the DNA TGTGCCAGTAGTATAGCCCAATTCGGAGTTCGTGAGCAGTTCTTC. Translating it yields CASSIAQFGVREQFF.

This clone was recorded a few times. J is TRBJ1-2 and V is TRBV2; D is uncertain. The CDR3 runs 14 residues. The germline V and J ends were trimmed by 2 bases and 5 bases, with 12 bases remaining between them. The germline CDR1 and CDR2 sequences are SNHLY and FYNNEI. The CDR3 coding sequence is TGTGCCAGCAGTGAACTTGCGACTGGTTATGGCTACACCTTC. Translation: CASSELATGYGYTF.

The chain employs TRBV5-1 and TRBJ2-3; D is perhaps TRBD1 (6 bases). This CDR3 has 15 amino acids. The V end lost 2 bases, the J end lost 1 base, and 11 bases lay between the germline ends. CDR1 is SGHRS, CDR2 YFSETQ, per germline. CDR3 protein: CASSLQGWGTDTQYF. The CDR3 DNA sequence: TGCGCCAGCAGCTTACAGGGATGGGGCACAGATACGCAGTATTTT.

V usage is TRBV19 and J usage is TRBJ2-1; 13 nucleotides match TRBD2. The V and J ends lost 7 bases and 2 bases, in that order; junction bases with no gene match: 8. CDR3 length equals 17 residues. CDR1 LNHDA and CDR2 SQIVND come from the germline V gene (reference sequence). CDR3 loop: CASTTSGGPYTYNEQFF. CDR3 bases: TGTGCCAGTACGACTAGCGGGGGGCCCTATACCTACAATGAGCAGTTCTTC. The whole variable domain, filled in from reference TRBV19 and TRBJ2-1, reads DGGITQSPKYLFRKEGQNVTLSCEQNLNHDAMYWYRQDPGQGLRLIYYSQIVNDFQKGDIAEGYSVSREKKESFPLTVTSAQKNPTAFYLCASTTSGGPYTYNEQFFGPGTRLTVL.